This T cell receptor beta chain was obtained from a study of blood T cells in healthy people across ages. Alongside a J-beta primer mix, a sample-barcoded 5' primer served in a second PCR lasting roughly 6 to 12 cycles. Sequencing yielded, for each sample, at least 3 million paired-end reads carrying CDR3. TCRdb fed the 5' RACE reads into MiXCR, producing one record per CDR3 protein. Counted here are 1,800,000 or so distinct CDR3 sequences, about two fifths occurring once; the ten biggest clones make up 20% to 25%. This clonotype was counted a few times. Its antigen is as yet unknown. Regarding the study as a whole: Donors of long life had a larger count of naive CD4+ cells and greater diversity than aged donors.

Deletions cut 6 bases from V and 4 bases from J, with 16 bases between. Germline lookup yields CDR1 SEHNR and CDR2 FQNEAQ (reference sequence). The CDR3 contains 15 residues. The gene calls are TRBV7-9 and TRBJ1-5, with D unclear. This sequence was found in a human donor in good health. Sequencing was performed on blood. CDR3 sequence reads: CASSQTRGGNQPQHF. CDR3 bases: TGTGCCAGCAGTCAGACCCGGGGAGGGAATCAGCCCCAGCATTTT. Based on the CDR3 plus reference TRBV7-9 and TRBJ1-5, the full variable domain is DTGVSQNPRHKITKRGQNVTFRCDPISEHNRLYWYRQTLGQGPEFLTYFQNEAQLEKSRLLSDRFSAERPKGSFSTLEIQRTEQGDSAMYLCASSQTRGGNQPQHFGDGTRLSIL.